This T cell receptor beta chain was found in a study of Ad26.COV2.S vaccination and SARS-CoV-2 variants. Treatment indicated: around 19 received Ad26.COV2.S at low or high dose, single or two shots; several received placebo; per-sample allocation not given. Sampling occurred on day 63 after the first vaccine or placebo injection. SARS-CoV-2 spike from the Wuhan strain was encoded by the vaccine, an Ad26 vector. Only in-frame clones appear in the TCRdb table, and some are missing; sequencing was by immunoSEQ multiplex PCR. This sample yields around 450,000 clones, of which nearly 90% are seen a single time; approximately 2.5% belongs to the top ten. The receptor comes from a person aged 18 to 65 who received the Ad26.COV2.S COVID-19 vaccine or a placebo. This material consisted of peripheral blood, taken in a trial of Ad26.COV2.S vaccine versus placebo.

The CDR3 bases are TGTGCCAGCAGCTCCAGCGGGAGTACCGGGGAGCTGTTTTTT. It specifies CASSSSGSTGELFF. This rearrangement joins TRBV9 to TRBJ2-2, with TRBD2 identical over 8 bases. The CDR3 is 14 residues long. The V gene end was trimmed by 4 bases and the J gene end by 5 bases; junction bases not matched to a gene: 4. The germline V gene has CDR1 SGDLS and CDR2 YYNGEE.